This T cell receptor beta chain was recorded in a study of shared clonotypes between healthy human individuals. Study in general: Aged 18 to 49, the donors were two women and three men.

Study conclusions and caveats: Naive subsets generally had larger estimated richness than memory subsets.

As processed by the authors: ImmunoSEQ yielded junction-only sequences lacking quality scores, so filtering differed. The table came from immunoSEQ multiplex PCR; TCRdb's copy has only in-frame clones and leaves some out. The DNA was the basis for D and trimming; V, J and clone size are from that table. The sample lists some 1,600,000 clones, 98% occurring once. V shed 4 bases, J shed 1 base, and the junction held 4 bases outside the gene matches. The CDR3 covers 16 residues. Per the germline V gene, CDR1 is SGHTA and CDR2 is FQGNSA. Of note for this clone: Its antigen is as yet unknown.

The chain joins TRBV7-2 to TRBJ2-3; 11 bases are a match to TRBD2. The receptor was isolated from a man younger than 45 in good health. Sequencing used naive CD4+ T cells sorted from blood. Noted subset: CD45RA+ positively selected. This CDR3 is CASSSGTSGRTDTQYF. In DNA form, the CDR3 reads TGTGCCAGCAGCTCCGGGACTAGCGGTCGCACAGATACGCAGTATTTT.